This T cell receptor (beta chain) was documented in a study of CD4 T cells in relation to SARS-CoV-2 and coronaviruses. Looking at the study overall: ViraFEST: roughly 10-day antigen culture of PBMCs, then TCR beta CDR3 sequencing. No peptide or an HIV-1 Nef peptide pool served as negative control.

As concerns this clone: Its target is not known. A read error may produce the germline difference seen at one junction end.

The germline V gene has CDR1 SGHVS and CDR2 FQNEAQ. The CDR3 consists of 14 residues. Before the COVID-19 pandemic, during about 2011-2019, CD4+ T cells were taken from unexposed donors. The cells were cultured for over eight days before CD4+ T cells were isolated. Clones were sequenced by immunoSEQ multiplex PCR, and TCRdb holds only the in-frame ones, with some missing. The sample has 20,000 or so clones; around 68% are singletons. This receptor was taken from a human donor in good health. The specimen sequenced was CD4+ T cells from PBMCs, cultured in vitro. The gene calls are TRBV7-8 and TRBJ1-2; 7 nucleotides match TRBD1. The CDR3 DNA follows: TGTGCCAGCAGTCCTACCAACAGGGGACCCAGGTTCTCCTTC. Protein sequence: CASSPTNRGPRFSF.